One sample yielded the 2 T cell receptor beta chains listed below, sequenced in a study of T cells in Graves' hyperthyroidism and ophthalmopathy. Template material for amplifying TCR beta CDR3 regions consisted of RNA transcripts. When the TCR CDR3 underwent first-round RT-PCR, the HTBI primer set was used. TCRdb used MiXCR to reprocess the multiplex PCR reads, holding one entry per CDR3 protein. This table has hundreds of thousands of distinct CDR3 sequences, 45% appearing once. Specimen: peripheral blood or thyroid tissue (not recorded which). All receptors derive from an adult man with Graves' disease, either hyperthyroidism or ophthalmopathy (not recorded which).

This clonotype was counted at least ten times. The chain has TRBV7-2 and TRBJ1-4; D remains ambiguous. This CDR3 region has 15 residues. V lost 5 bases and J lost 4, with 14 bases in between. Germline V lookup: CDR1 SGHTA, CDR2 FQGNSA. CDR3 DNA sequence: TGTGCCAGCAGCCCGCCGGGAAGGAGTAATGAAAAACTGTTTTTT. This sequence encodes CASSPPGRSNEKLFF.

This clonotype was seen only once. One junction end does not reproduce the germline sequence, and a read error may be involved. The V call is TRBV24-1, the J call TRBJ1-5; 8 bases map to TRBD1. The V gene's germline CDR1 is KGHDR and CDR2 SFDVKD. The CDR3 extends over 14 amino acids. The CDR3 loop reads CASSFTTGAQPQHF. The CDR3, as DNA: TGTGCCAGCAGTTTTACGACAGGGGCTCAGCCCCAGCATTTT.